These 26 T cell receptor beta chains came from one sample sequenced in a study of cytomegalovirus exposure and HLA in healthy donors. The PCR was carried out with 60 Vbeta primers and 13 Jbeta primers. Some clones are missing from TCRdb's copy, which holds only in-frame ones; the method was immunoSEQ multiplex PCR. The data contain tens of thousands of clones, 60% to 80% of them seen just once; the ten biggest clones take up more than 12%. The specimen was PBMCs. The receptors come from a woman in her fifties or sixties in good health and CMV-seropositive.

Of note for this clone: Different DNA sequences within this sample yield the same CDR3. The V and J genes are TRBV28 and TRBJ1-1; tentatively, D is TRBD1 (5 bases). There are 13 residues in the CDR3. The V end lost 6 bases, the J end lost 1 base, and 9 bases lay between the germline ends. The germline V gene has CDR1 MDHEN and CDR2 SYDVKM. CDR3 sequence: CASSLGQNTEAFF. DNA for the CDR3: TGTGCCAGCAGCCTCGGACAGAACACTGAAGCTTTCTTT.

The rearrangement uses TRBV27 and TRBJ2-1, with 11 nucleotides matching TRBD1. J lost 7 bases, V lost 4 bases, and 6 bases had no gene match. Germline assignment: CDR1 MNHEY and CDR2 SMNVEV (reference sequence). The CDR3 has 15 amino acids. The CDR3 DNA follows: TGTGCCAGCAGTTCCATCGGACAGGGGGCGAATGAGCAGTTCTTC. Translated, it gives CASSSIGQGANEQFF.

This clone was detected only a few times. This chain joins TRBV5-4 and TRBJ2-7; 7 bases map to TRBD1. From germline, CDR1 is SGHNT and CDR2 YYREEE (reference sequence). After removal of 2 bases from V and 5 bases from J, the junction contained 4 bases not matched to a gene. The CDR3 extends over 13 amino acids. The CDR3 loop reads CASSLQGRDEQYF. The CDR3 nucleotides are TGTGCCAGCAGCTTACAGGGGCGCGACGAGCAGTACTTC.

The genes are TRBV6-5 and TRBJ2-1, with D possibly matching TRBD1 (7 bases). V gave up 9 bases and J gave up 8 bases, with 17 bases separating them. The V gene's germline CDR1 is MNHEY and CDR2 SVGAGI. The CDR3 extends over 13 amino acids. The chain's CDR3 is CASHRGRGDEQFF. Here the CDR3 DNA reads TGTGCCAGTCATAGGGGGCGCGGGGATGAGCAGTTCTTC.

This chain joins TRBV1 and TRBJ2-1; the table's D call of TRBD2 was not tested on the DNA. TRBV1 is an annotated pseudogene. The CDR3 has 16 amino acids. The CDR3 spells CTSSQAQKGLGNEQFF. The CDR3 coding sequence is TGCACCAGCAGCCAGGCTCAAAAGGGACTAGGAAATGAGCAGTTCTTC.

CDR3 protein: CASRDIGKGATNEKLFF. CDR3 nucleotide sequence: TGTGCCAGCAGAGACATCGGGAAGGGAGCAACTAATGAAAAACTGTTTTTT. The chain is built from TRBV28 and TRBJ1-4; D gene unclear. Trimming pared 6 bases from V and 0 bases from J, leaving 17 bases between. The CDR3 loop spans 17 amino acids. In germline, CDR1 is MDHEN, CDR2 SYDVKM.

CDR3 amino acids: CASSLSGQPFYNEQFF. The CDR3 DNA reads TGTGCCAGCAGCTTGAGTGGGCAGCCGTTTTACAATGAGCAGTTCTTC. This chain joins TRBV5-5 and TRBJ2-1; no clear D. Germline-derived CDR1 and CDR2 are SGHKS and YYEKEE (reference sequence). V dropped 1 base and J dropped 4 bases, with 15 bases sitting between them. The CDR3 extends over 16 amino acids.

This clone has just a few counts. The chain carries TRBV2 and TRBJ2-2, with 10 nucleotides matching TRBD2. Looked up from germline, CDR1 is SNHLY and CDR2 is FYNNEI. The CDR3 has 15 residues. Germline trimming cut 7 bases from V and 4 bases from J; bases unmatched to any gene: 6. The DNA for the CDR3 is TGTGCCAGCAAAGGAGCGGGAGGGCTCACCGGGGAGCTGTTTTTT. Translated: CASKGAGGLTGELFF. The whole variable domain, remainder taken from reference TRBV2 and TRBJ2-2, is EPEVTQTPSHQVTQMGQEVILRCVPISNHLYFYWYRQILGQKVEFLVSFYNNEISEKSEIFDDQFSVERPDGSNFTLKIRSTKLEDSAMYFCASKGAGGLTGELFFGEGSRLTVL.

V and J are TRBV21-1 and TRBJ1-2; no check of the table's D call, TRBD1, against the DNA was made. TRBV21-1 is a pseudogene. This CDR3 region has 15 residues. The DNA for the CDR3 is TGTGCCAGCAGCAAAACGGACAGAATCTACTATGGCTACACCTTC. Amino acids: CASSKTDRIYYGYTF.

The chain recombines TRBV5-8 with TRBJ2-3; TRBD2 agrees at 12 bases. With V trimmed by 1 base and J by 5 bases, 8 bases remained unmatched. Germline CDR1 reads SGHTS; CDR2 reads YDEGEE. The CDR3 has 17 amino acids. The CDR3 loop is CASSLPKTSGSEDTQYF. Written as DNA, the CDR3 is TGTGCCAGCAGCTTGCCCAAGACTAGCGGGAGTGAAGATACGCAGTATTTT.

The V call is TRBV6-6, the J call TRBJ1-4; D is possibly TRBD1 (5 bases). The CDR3 covers 13 residues. Germline V gene sequence: CDR1 MNHNY, CDR2 SVGAGI (reference sequence). Trimming removed 5 bases from V and 8 bases from J, with 12 bases in between. In DNA form, the CDR3 reads TGTGCCAGCAGTATGACAGCTTCCGAAAAACTGTTTTTT. It yields the protein CASSMTASEKLFF.

CDR3 residues: CASSLQGGNYEQYF. CDR3 DNA sequence: TGTGCCAGCAGCTTACAAGGCGGGAACTACGAGCAGTACTTC. V usage is TRBV7-3 and J usage is TRBJ2-5; maybe TRBD2 (6 bases). The tail of the sequence fits TRBJ2-7 better, so the J call may be wrong. This CDR3 has 14 residues. Germline V gives CDR1 SGHTA, CDR2 FQGTGA.

Worth noting for this clone: The germline gene is not matched at one end of the junction; a read error may be the cause. The chain employs TRBV7-9 and TRBJ1-2; D possibly corresponds to TRBD1 (6 bases). This CDR3 spans 15 amino acids. CDR1 and CDR2 from the germline V gene are SEHNR and FQNEAQ (reference sequence). CDR3 nucleotides: TGTTCCAGCAGCTTACCGGGACAACCTCTGATCGGCTACACCTTC. Translation gives CSSSLPGQPLIGYTF.

The V call is TRBV5-4, the J call TRBJ2-1; no clear D. V was trimmed by 3 bases and J by 8 bases, leaving 21 bases between them. This CDR3 contains 16 residues. The germline gives CDR1 SGHNT, CDR2 YYREEE (reference sequence). This CDR3 is CASSSKVRSVVDEQFF. CDR3 bases: TGTGCCAGCAGCTCTAAAGTTAGATCGGTCGTAGATGAGCAGTTCTTC.

The sample holds a few counts of this clone. This chain uses TRBV30 with TRBJ2-1, with 7 bases aligning to TRBD1. Germline assignment: CDR1 GTSNPN and CDR2 SVGIG (reference sequence). V lost 8 bases and J lost 6; bases outside the gene matches: 10. This CDR3 region has 13 residues. The CDR3 DNA follows: TGTGCCAATGAGGGGGCAACTCGCAATGAGCAGTTCTTC. Protein: CANEGATRNEQFF.

This chain uses TRBV10-3 with TRBJ2-1; 7 nucleotides align to TRBD2. J gave up 7 bases and V 4 bases, and 10 bases lay outside the gene matches. The CDR3 loop spans 15 amino acids. Germline V CDR1 and CDR2: ENHRY, SYGVKD. The CDR3 spells CAISGPGGIRNEQFF. The CDR3 DNA reads TGTGCCATCAGTGGACCGGGAGGTATAAGGAATGAGCAGTTCTTC.

This rearrangement joins TRBV5-1 to TRBJ1-4, with D maybe TRBD1 (6 bases). CDR1 is SGHRS, CDR2 YFSETQ, per germline. The V gene lost 4 bases and the J gene lost 10 bases, with 17 bases spanning the gap. This CDR3 comprises 14 residues. DNA of the CDR3: TGCGCCAGCAGCCCGCGGACAGATTTGGGAAAACTGTTTTTT. As protein: CASSPRTDLGKLFF.

The rearrangement uses TRBV30 and TRBJ1-1; maybe TRBD1 (5 bases). In germline, CDR1 is GTSNPN, CDR2 SVGIG (reference sequence). Trimming stripped 2 bases from V and 4 bases from J, with 11 bases between. There are 13 residues in the CDR3. CDR3 residues: CAWSPSGGTEAFF. CDR3 nucleotides: TGTGCCTGGAGTCCATCGGGGGGCACTGAAGCTTTCTTT.

V and J are TRBV19 and TRBJ2-2; 8 bases line up with TRBD1. Trimming cost V 7 bases and J 4 bases; bases outside gene matches: 5. CDR3 length: 14 amino acids. Germline CDR1 and CDR2: LNHDA and SQIVND (reference sequence). CDR3 amino acids: CASTIGQGTGELFF. CDR3 in DNA: TGTGCCAGTACGATAGGACAGGGCACCGGGGAGCTGTTTTTT.

V usage is TRBV7-2 and J usage is TRBJ2-5, with D uncertain. The CDR3 spans 12 residues. Per germline, CDR1 SGHTA and CDR2 FQGNSA. V was cut by 4 bases and J by 4 bases, with 7 bases left in between. The chain's CDR3 is CASSSPGETQYF. DNA for the CDR3: TGTGCCAGCAGCTCCCCGGGAGAGACCCAGTACTTC.

The chain carries TRBV11-1 and TRBJ2-5; 9 bases agree with TRBD2. With V trimmed by 3 bases and J by 5 bases, 7 bases remained unmatched. Germline CDR1 and CDR2: SGHAT and FQDESV (reference sequence). The CDR3 has 15 residues. The CDR3 here is CASSLLAGVVETQYF. In DNA, the CDR3 is TGTGCCAGCAGCTTGTTAGCGGGAGTTGTTGAGACCCAGTACTTC. Complete variable domain (other parts from reference TRBV11-1 and TRBJ2-5): EAEVAQSPRYKITEKSQAVAFWCDPISGHATLYWYRQILGQGPELLVQFQDESVVDDSQLPKDRFSAERLKGVDSTLKIQPAELGDSAMYLCASSLLAGVVETQYFGPGTRLLVL.

This chain's CDR3 is CASRGLAGVPEQFF. The CDR3 DNA follows: TGTGCCAGCAGGGGACTAGCGGGAGTACCTGAGCAGTTCTTC. The rearrangement joins TRBV6-5 to TRBJ2-1; the match to TRBD2 covers 14 bases. Germline V lookup: CDR1 MNHEY, CDR2 SVGAGI. Trimming at V came to 6 bases and at J to 9 bases, leaving 4 bases not matched to a gene. The CDR3 has 14 amino acids.

This clone occurred once. The identical CDR3 is also encoded by other nucleotide sequences in the sample. V usage is TRBV10-3 and J usage is TRBJ1-5, with 7 positions matching TRBD1. Germline lookup yields CDR1 ENHRY and CDR2 SYGVKD. The CDR3 totals 14 residues. Trimming at V came to 6 bases and at J to 4 bases, leaving 6 bases not matched to a gene. CDR3 nucleotides: TGTGCCATCAGCCACAGGGGTGGAAATCAGCCCCAGCATTTT. The encoded protein is CAISHRGGNQPQHF.

V usage is TRBV7-2 and J usage is TRBJ2-3; TRBD1 agrees at 9 bases. Looked up from germline, CDR1 is SGHTA and CDR2 is FQGNSA. V lost 1 base, J lost 4 bases, and 6 bases stayed unmatched. The CDR3 extends over 16 amino acids. CDR3 sequence: CASSLVGQGSADTQYF. CDR3 nucleotide sequence: TGTGCCAGCAGCTTAGTGGGACAGGGAAGTGCAGATACGCAGTATTTT.

V and J are TRBV1 and TRBJ2-7; TRBD2, as called in the table, went unchecked against the DNA. TRBV1 is a listed pseudogene. This CDR3 contains 16 residues. The CDR3 spells CTSSQRDCASVNEQYF. The CDR3 DNA is TGCACCAGCAGCCAACGAGATTGTGCTAGCGTCAACGAGCAGTACTTC.

The chain is built from TRBV11-2 and TRBJ2-2, with D uncertain. The germline V gene has CDR1 SGHAT and CDR2 FQNNGV. The length of the CDR3 is 13 residues. V lost 1 base and J 7 bases, leaving 7 bases between the germline ends. CDR3 DNA sequence: TGTGCCAGCAGCTTAGTACGAGGCGGGGAGCTGTTTTTT. Protein product: CASSLVRGGELFF.